The clone carrying this T cell receptor beta chain was found many times. Arm-PCR of CDR3 regions and iRepertoire HTBI primers were the basis on which TCR beta libraries were built. MiXCR, run by TCRdb on the multiplex PCR reads, gives a single entry per CDR3 protein. The profile shows around 320,000 distinct CDR3 sequences, approximately 16% of them singletons. Time point here: newly diagnosed GD, antithyroid drugs for less than 3 months. The TCR library used RNA extracted from PBMCs. This CDR3 has 14 residues. CDR1 and CDR2 from the germline V gene are SGHTA and FQGNSA. Trimming took off 5 bases at V and 6 bases at J, with 17 bases between the two ends. The sample is drawn from a study of regulatory T cells in long-lasting Graves disease. In addition, the sample was reused for a study of T cells in Graves' hyperthyroidism and ophthalmopathy.

The chain employs TRBV7-2 and TRBJ2-7, with D perhaps matching TRBD2 (6 bases). The specimen comprised peripheral blood mononuclear cells (PBMCs), sampled at new diagnosis, from a patient treated with antithyroid drugs. The clonotype originates from a man between 40 and 49 years old with Graves disease. CDR3 residues: CASSGRHRKGEQYF. Written as DNA, the CDR3 is TGTGCCAGCAGCGGGAGGCACAGGAAAGGCGAGCAGTACTTC.